This T cell receptor beta chain stems from a study of CD8 T cells in ankylosing spondylitis. The CDR3 length is 16 residues. V shed 6 bases, J shed 9 bases, and the junction held 12 bases outside the gene matches. Germline V gene lookup returns CDR1 MNHNS and CDR2 SASEGT. This clonotype occurred a few times. Its antigen remains unknown. Each TCR beta library was made by quantitative 5'-RACE that incorporated molecular barcodes. TCRdb re-called the 5' RACE reads with MiXCR, one entry per CDR3 protein. The sample lists roughly 440,000 distinct CDR3 sequences; approximately 17% were seen once. Points from the study as a whole: Enrichment of disease-linked clones was reportedly significant in matched ankylosing spondylitis synovial fluid. The study identified a TCR beta motif of eight highly homologous variants that appeared characteristic of ankylosing spondylitis blood.

This clonotype originated in a male donor with ankylosing spondylitis. The chain couples TRBV6-1 to TRBJ1-6, with 9 bases lining up with TRBD1. Sequencing used blood, either unsorted or a sorted T cell fraction (not recorded which). CDR3 sequence (DNA): TGTGCCAGCAGCGGGACAGGGATAAGCGTCGGTTCACCCCTCCACTTT. This encodes CASSGTGISVGSPLHF.